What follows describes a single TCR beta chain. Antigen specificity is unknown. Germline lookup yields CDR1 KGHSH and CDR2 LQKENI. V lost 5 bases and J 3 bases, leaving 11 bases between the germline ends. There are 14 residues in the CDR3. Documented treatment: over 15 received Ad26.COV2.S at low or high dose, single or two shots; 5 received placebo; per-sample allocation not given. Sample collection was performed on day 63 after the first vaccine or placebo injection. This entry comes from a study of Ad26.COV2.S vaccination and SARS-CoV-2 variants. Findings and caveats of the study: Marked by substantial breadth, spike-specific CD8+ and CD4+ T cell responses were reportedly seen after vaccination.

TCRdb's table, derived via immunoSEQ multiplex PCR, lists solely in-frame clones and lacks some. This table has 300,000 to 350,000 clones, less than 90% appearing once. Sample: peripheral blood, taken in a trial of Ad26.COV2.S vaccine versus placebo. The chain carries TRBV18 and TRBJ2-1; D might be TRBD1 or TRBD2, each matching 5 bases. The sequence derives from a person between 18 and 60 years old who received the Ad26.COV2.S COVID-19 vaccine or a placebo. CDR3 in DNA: TGTGCCAGCTCAGCCGGGACCGACTACAATGAGCAGTTCTTC. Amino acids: CASSAGTDYNEQFF.